The T cell receptor (beta chain) under discussion was sequenced for a study of tumor-infiltrating lymphocytes in primary liver carcinoma. V was pared by 10 bases and J by 6 bases, with 20 bases between. Germline-derived CDR1 and CDR2 are ENHRY and SYGVKD. The CDR3 sequence is 14 residues long. cDNA specific to TCR beta was made from 500 ng of total RNA, with a constant-region primer employed for priming. Three nested multiplex PCR rounds, a slightly modified ARM-PCR, produced the libraries for TCR beta. Each of the first two PCR rounds ran approximately 11 cycles with TRBV1-TRBV30 forward and C-beta reverse primers. TCRdb re-called the multiplex PCR reads through MiXCR, storing one row per CDR3 protein. The table shows around 120,000 distinct CDR3 sequences, with around two thirds occurring only once. A remark on this clonotype: Being one base from a much bigger clone, this may be a read error.

Bulk tissue was left unsorted, and RNA and DNA were co-extracted from about 21-30 mg of it. The V and J genes are TRBV10-3 and TRBJ2-3; perhaps D is TRBD1 or TRBD2 (6 bases each). The sample taken for sequencing was liver tumor tissue from sampling region 1. Subset specified: tumor region T1, superior pole. This sequence was found in a woman aged 55 to 70 with primary liver carcinoma and hepatitis B virus infection. In DNA form, the CDR3 reads TGTGCCAGCACGGGAACTAGGGGGAGGGATACGCAGTATTTT. Its protein is CASTGTRGRDTQYF.